This paragraph covers one T cell receptor (beta chain) sequence. The V end lost 5 bases, the J end lost 0 bases, and 17 bases lay between the germline ends. Germline CDR1 MNHGY, CDR2 SAAAGT. This CDR3 comprises 17 residues. The protocol was immunoSEQ multiplex PCR, while the TCRdb copy is restricted to in-frame clones and leaves out a portion. The table records 40,000 or so clones, more than 25% of them present only once. The treatment: randomized to nivolumab then ipilimumab (arm A) or the reverse (arm B). This sample was taken from a study of sequential checkpoint blockade in melanoma. For the study at large: First-line arms were nivolumab then ipilimumab, or the reverse, randomized 1:1.

Material: tumor tissue (inferred from file names), obtained from a patient given nivolumab and ipilimumab in sequence. The clonotype originates from a human donor with melanoma. The chain is built from TRBV6-8 and TRBJ2-1; D gene uncertain. The CDR3 loop reads CASSPTKSVYSYNEQFF. As DNA, the CDR3 is TGTGCCAGCAGTCCTACTAAATCAGTTTACTCCTACAATGAGCAGTTCTTC.